This is a list of T cell receptor beta chains from one sample in a study of blood T cell repertoires in COVID-19. The repertoire was sequenced with immunoSEQ multiplex PCR; TCRdb's copy has only in-frame clones and lacks some. The repertoire holds 52,000 or so clones, approximately 88% seen once, with roughly a sixth in the top ten. The sample was peripheral blood. The receptors were gathered from a man in his 70s with active COVID-19. CDR3s leave out the opening cysteine and the closing phenylalanine or tryptophan.

CDR3	J	V
SVEDLHRGGEGYT	TRBJ1-2	TRBV29-1
ASSRAGTNEKLF	TRBJ1-4	TRBV18
SVGSDRNTGELF	TRBJ2-2	TRBV29-1
ASSVVAGETGELF	TRBJ2-2	TRBV9
ASSQDSGGTNEKLF	TRBJ1-4	TRBV4-3
ASSQGGAGAAEKLF	TRBJ1-4	TRBV4-3
ATSNREIADTQY	TRBJ2-3	TRBV24-1
ASSLVLAGREQF	TRBJ2-1	TRBV5-1
ASSPRWGRAYNEQF	TRBJ2-1	TRBV5-1
ASSQYRGLGYT	TRBJ1-2	TRBV28
ASSEGAGPYNEQF	TRBJ2-1	TRBV5-1
ASSLTGGAVYEQY	TRBJ2-7	TRBV3-1/TRBV3-2
ASSPGGTSNQPQH	TRBJ1-5	TRBV7-2
ASSPAGTWYEQY	TRBJ2-7	TRBV14
ASSLGARADGYT	TRBJ1-2	TRBV7-9
ATSRAGSQGSYGYT	TRBJ1-2	TRBV15
ASSQARGLGNTIY	TRBJ1-3	TRBV3-1/TRBV3-2
ASSLGTGPGELF	TRBJ2-2	TRBV28
ASTNSRGIAQY	TRBJ2-3	TRBV27
ASSRSGTVNYGYT	TRBJ1-2	TRBV27
ASSSPRIHSYNEQF	TRBJ2-1	TRBV7-3
ASSTSAGGLEQF	TRBJ2-1	TRBV5-4
AWSRGTPNEQF	TRBJ2-1	TRBV30
ASSKGGQGAWEQY	TRBJ2-7	TRBV19
ASRPWASGPDTQY	TRBJ2-3	TRBV7-2
ASSLLGGEDTGELF	TRBJ2-2	TRBV7-3
ASSVGGGIAYEQY	TRBJ2-7	TRBV19
ASSYSPGPRGRYEQY	TRBJ2-7	TRBV6-2/TRBV6-3
ATTTGWDGYT	TRBJ1-2	TRBV28
ASSLGSGRNTDTQY	TRBJ2-3	TRBV5-1
ASSPGQGSNQPQH	TRBJ1-5	TRBV5-1
ASSYNGRGGYT	TRBJ1-2	TRBV6-2/TRBV6-3
ASVPGGARETQY	TRBJ2-5	TRBV7-8
ASSFNLRTEAF	TRBJ1-1	TRBV5-6
ASAPTGGTNEQF	TRBJ2-1	TRBV4-3
ASSLARRVQETQY	TRBJ2-5	TRBV11-1
ASSYAGGSYNEQF	TRBJ2-1	TRBV6-2/TRBV6-3
AWSANSGANVLT	TRBJ2-6	TRBV30
ASSLERGINTGELF	TRBJ2-2	TRBV5-1
ASSPTRDSLYGYT	TRBJ1-2	TRBV7-2
ASSLGGRGSGTTEAF	TRBJ1-1	TRBV5-4
ASSQVGQGLGGYT	TRBJ1-2	TRBV4-2
ASSPRGASSGNTIY	TRBJ1-3	TRBV6-7
ASSLGLAGVGEQY	TRBJ2-7	TRBV7-8
SASGFSIAGLANYEQY	TRBJ2-7	TRBV20-1
ASSLNQGTLSYEQY	TRBJ2-7	TRBV5-1
ASSVETGGNEQF	TRBJ2-1	TRBV2
ASSQELGQGVTGELF	TRBJ2-2	TRBV4-2
ASSQGVLAGGEQF	TRBJ2-1	TRBV3-1/TRBV3-2
ASSIRAEYEQY	TRBJ2-7	TRBV19
ASSLGLAGGLNEQF	TRBJ2-1	TRBV5-6
ASSQERDRSSGNTIY	TRBJ1-3	TRBV3-1/TRBV3-2
ASEGAVNRPNYGYT	TRBJ1-2	TRBV6-4
ASSPSGAGETQY	TRBJ2-5	TRBV18
ASTRPGRQGHEQY	TRBJ2-7	TRBV28